This paragraph covers one T cell receptor beta chain sequence. What it binds is unknown. This entry comes from a study of T cell responses to AZD1222 COVID-19 vaccine. Findings and limits, study-wide: Spike-wide coverage was observed for vaccine-associated CD4 TCRs, with dominant responses at 160-218 and 743-854. Close to half of all spike-specific TCRs reportedly target regions of the variants that are unmutated.

The CDR3 is made up of 14 amino acids. Germline values: CDR1 LGHNA, CDR2 YNFKEQ. The V gene lost 1 base and the J gene lost 4 bases, with 9 bases spanning the gap. Profiled with immunoSEQ multiplex PCR; TCRdb holds only in-frame clones, not every one. The data contain approximately 110,000 clones, approximately 90% of them singletons. The chain links TRBV4-2 to TRBJ2-3; D not certain. The receptor was isolated from an adult in good health. Material: peripheral blood, obtained on day 0 of AZD1222 vaccination. CDR3 sequence: CASSQVGAADTQYF. In nucleotides, the CDR3 is TGTGCCAGCAGCCAAGTTGGCGCTGCAGATACGCAGTATTTT.